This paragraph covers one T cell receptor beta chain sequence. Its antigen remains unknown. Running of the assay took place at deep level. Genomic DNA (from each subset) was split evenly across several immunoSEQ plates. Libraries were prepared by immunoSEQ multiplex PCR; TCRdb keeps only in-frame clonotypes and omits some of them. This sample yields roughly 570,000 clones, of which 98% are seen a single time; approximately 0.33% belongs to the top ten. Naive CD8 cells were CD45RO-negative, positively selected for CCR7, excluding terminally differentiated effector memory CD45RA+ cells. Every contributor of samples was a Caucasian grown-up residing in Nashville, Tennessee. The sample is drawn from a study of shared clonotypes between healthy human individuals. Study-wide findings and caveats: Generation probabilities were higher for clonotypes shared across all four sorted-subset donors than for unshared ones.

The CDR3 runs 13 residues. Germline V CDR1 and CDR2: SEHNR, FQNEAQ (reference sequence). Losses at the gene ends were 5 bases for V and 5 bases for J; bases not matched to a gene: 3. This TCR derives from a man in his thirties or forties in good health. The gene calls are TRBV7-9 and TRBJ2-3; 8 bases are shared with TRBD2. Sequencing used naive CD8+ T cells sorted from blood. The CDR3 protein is CASSNRGGDTQYF. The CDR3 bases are TGTGCCAGCAGCAACCGGGGGGGAGATACGCAGTATTTT.